The rows below give T cell receptor beta chains drawn from one sample of a study of OX40 agonist ivuxolimab in advanced cancers. The assay was immunoSEQ multiplex PCR, and TCRdb's table has in-frame clones only and misses some. The sample includes under 85,000 clones, around 86% of them seen just once. Sample: CD4+ or CD8+ T cells sorted from blood, taken in a trial of the OX40 agonist ivuxolimab. The receptor set was obtained from an adult with an advanced solid tumor such as melanoma, head and neck, liver or kidney cancer. The CDR3 runs from the conserved cysteine through the conserved F or W. The D gene is left open where the match is weak. Clone size is shown for a subset of rows, as once, few, many or a class of expanded clone.

CDR3,DNA,V,J,size,D
CASSELLGLQAGELFF,TGTGCCAGCAGTGAACTCTTAGGACTCCAGGCCGGGGAGCTGTTTTTT,TRBV6-1,TRBJ2-2,.,.
CASSLSGTPNTEAFF,TGTGCCAGCAGCCTCTCCGGGACGCCAAACACTGAAGCTTTCTTT,TRBV7-2,TRBJ1-1,.,.
CASSSQGGSYEQYF,TGTGCCAGCAGCTCACAGGGAGGCTCCTACGAGCAGTACTTC,TRBV7-8,TRBJ2-7,.,.
CASSRTGVYFPYEQYF,TGCGCCAGCAGCCGGACGGGGGTGTATTTTCCCTACGAGCAGTACTTC,TRBV5-1,TRBJ2-7,.,.
CSVDREYGYTF,TGCAGCGTCGACAGGGAATATGGCTACACCTTC,TRBV29-1,TRBJ1-2,.,TRBD1
CASSIGGGGGSTDTQYF,TGTGCCAGTAGTATAGGGGGCGGCGGGGGGAGCACAGATACGCAGTATTTT,TRBV19,TRBJ2-3,.,TRBD2
CASSYLQRSPYEQYF,TGTGCCAGCAGTTACCTACAGCGCTCCCCCTACGAGCAGTACTTC,TRBV27,TRBJ2-7,.,.
CSATTGGACYF,TGCAGTGCTACCACAGGGGGCGCTTGTTATTTT,TRBV20-1,TRBJ2-3,.,TRBD1
CASSYQGRQETQYF,TGTGCCAGCAGTTATCAGGGCCGCCAAGAGACCCAGTACTTC,TRBV6-5,TRBJ2-5,.,.
CASSGRIGDRRTLNTEAFF,TGTGCCAGCAGCGGAAGAATCGGTGACAGGAGAACCCTGAACACTGAAGCTTTCTTT,TRBV5-6,TRBJ1-1,.,.
CASSFPGSTYEQYF,TGTGCCAGCAGCTTCCCCGGGTCGACCTACGAGCAGTACTTC,TRBV7-9,TRBJ2-7,.,.
CASRGGAARLGYTF,TGTGCCAGCAGGGGGGGGGCAGCTCGCCTGGGCTACACCTTC,TRBV6-5,TRBJ1-2,once,.
CASSLTESSGNTIYF,TGTGCCAGCAGTTTGACGGAAAGCTCTGGAAACACCATATATTTT,TRBV28,TRBJ1-3,.,.
CSAESGDEQFF,TGCAGTGCCGAGTCCGGGGATGAGCAGTTCTTC,TRBV20-1,TRBJ2-1,.,.
CASSRIAGGTDTQYF,TGTGCCAGCAGCCGTATAGCGGGGGGCACAGATACGCAGTATTTT,TRBV14,TRBJ2-3,.,TRBD2
CASSPEWSNQPQHF,TGTGCCAGCAGCCCAGAGTGGAGCAATCAGCCCCAGCATTTT,TRBV7-2,TRBJ1-5,once,.